This TCR beta chain came from a study of vaccination effects on CD4 cells after COVID-19. Study context: Two convalescent patients each provided a sample, at 16 days and at one week before vaccination.

The study, taken as a whole, reports: The study, lacking early post-infection timepoints, had few convalescent patients. Clones from infection and from vaccination both contracted markedly late after vaccination.

Concerning this clone itself: As yet, its antigen is unknown.

CDR1 and CDR2 (germline): SEHNR, FQNEAQ (reference sequence). The CDR3 sequence is 14 residues long. The germline V and J ends were trimmed by 3 bases and 4 bases, with 10 bases remaining between them. With the ViraFEST assay, the study expanded antigen-specific CD4+ T cells using viral peptide pools, then sequenced them. Isolating CD4+ T cells followed less than 11 days of culture. It was between March and December 2020 that the person had a SARS-CoV-2 infection confirmed by PCR. Cultures of roughly 2 million PBMC per well contained approximately 9.6 IU/ml IL-2 plus 10 ug/ml peptides. TCRdb keeps only in-frame clones here, not all; method: immunoSEQ multiplex PCR. The repertoire has around 30,000 clones, approximately 80% of them found once; the top ten carry less than 20%.

The chain combines TRBV7-9 with TRBJ2-1; perhaps TRBD2 as D (6 bases). The clonotype originates from a human donor who had a prior SARS-CoV-2 infection. The sample here was CD4+ T cells from PBMCs cultured with HCoV-NL63 spike peptides, taken before COVID-19 vaccination. The CDR3 coding sequence is TGTGCCAGCAGCTTGTGGACTACATACAATGAGCAGTTCTTC. Translating it yields CASSLWTTYNEQFF.